This is a list of T cell receptor beta chains from one sample in a study of shared T cell receptors in the human thymus. Sequencing was performed with immunoSEQ multiplex PCR; in TCRdb, only in-frame clones are kept and a portion is missing. The table records approximately 490,000 clones, 70% to 80% of them present only once. The same data also went into a second study, on human thymus T cells.

The specimen sequenced was thymocytes. The receptors come from a boy younger than two with a congenital heart defect. Both conserved end residues are part of each CDR3. D genes are given only for firm matches. Expanded clones get a size class; other rows say once, few or many, or leave the size out.

>TRBJ2-1|TRBV12-5|.|15|.
CASGPSLDSDNEQFF
>TRBJ2-3|TRBV4-1|.|14|few
CASSHRTSTDTQYF
>TRBJ2-7|TRBV7-2|.|11|once
CASSLQEKQYF
>TRBJ1-1|TRBV6-1|.|17|.
CASSEPPPDGGDTEAFF
>TRBJ1-4|TRBV15|TRBD1|15|few
CATSRGDREGEKLFF
>TRBJ1-5|TRBV4-1|TRBD1|16|once
CASSQVGTGGNQPQHF
>TRBJ2-3|TRBV7-7|.|15|few
CASSSTLSSPDTQYF
>TRBJ1-3|TRBV28|.|15|once
CASSISTGSGNTIYF
>TRBJ2-1|TRBV13|TRBD1|15|.
CASRPDRGLNNEQFF
>TRBJ1-1|TRBV6-5|TRBD1|16|few
CASSLTGGPENTEAFF